A single sample is the source of the 30 T cell receptor beta chains below, sequenced in a study of blood T cell repertoires in COVID-19. Profiling relied on immunoSEQ multiplex PCR, and the TCRdb table lists in-frame clones only, not all of them. This table holds 300,000 to 400,000 clones, about 93% found once. Sequencing was performed on peripheral blood. The receptors were gathered from a woman aged 18-29 years who had recovered from COVID-19.

The rearrangement links TRBV6-2 or TRBV6-3 to TRBJ2-5; 8 nucleotides line up with TRBD2. The germline V gene encodes CDR1 MNHEY and CDR2 SVGEGT. V was pared by 0 bases and J by 0 bases, with 3 bases of the junction left unmatched. This CDR3 has 16 amino acids. The CDR3 here is CASSYSASGYQETQYF. As DNA, the CDR3 is TGTGCCAGCAGTTACTCGGCTAGCGGGTACCAAGAGACCCAGTACTTC.

The chain has TRBV14 and TRBJ2-3, with no clear D. CDR1 is SGHDN, CDR2 FVKESK, per germline. The length of the CDR3 is 13 residues. V lost 2 bases, J lost 2 bases, and 5 bases lay in between. The CDR3 reads CASSQINTDTQYF. The CDR3 nucleotides read TGTGCCAGCAGCCAAATCAACACAGATACGCAGTATTTT.

This chain connects TRBV13 to TRBJ2-5; TRBD2 might be the D (5 bases). Per germline, CDR1 PRHDT and CDR2 FYEKMQ (reference sequence). CDR3 size: 15 residues. Trimming pared 5 bases from V and 1 base from J, leaving 14 bases between. The CDR3, as DNA: TGTGCCAGCAGCCCCGGCGGAGGAGTCCAAGAGACCCAGTACTTC. Translated: CASSPGGGVQETQYF.

This clone was detected only once. The chain combines TRBV7-9 with TRBJ2-5, with D tentatively TRBD1 (5 bases). V lost 2 bases and J 2 bases, leaving 9 bases between the germline ends. The CDR3 is made up of 14 amino acids. Germline V gene sequence: CDR1 SEHNR, CDR2 FQNEAQ (reference sequence). CDR3 protein: CASSLWAGQETQYF. CDR3 DNA: TGTGCCAGCAGCTTATGGGCAGGGCAAGAGACCCAGTACTTC.

V and J are TRBV5-4 and TRBJ2-7; TRBD2 agrees at 11 bases. The trim removed 3 bases at V and 5 bases at J, leaving 10 bases unmatched. This CDR3 is built from 16 residues. The germline V gene encodes CDR1 SGHNT and CDR2 YYREEE (reference sequence). CDR3 sequence: CASSSGTSGSVDEQYV. In DNA, the CDR3 is TGTGCCAGCAGCTCAGGTACTAGCGGGAGTGTCGACGAGCAGTACGTC.

The chain carries TRBV9 and TRBJ2-2, with D possibly matching TRBD2 (6 bases). Deletions cut 0 bases from V and 1 base from J, with 7 bases between. Per germline, CDR1 SGDLS and CDR2 YYNGEE. The CDR3 spans 15 residues. The chain's CDR3 is CASSVGRGNTGELFF. The CDR3 nucleotides read TGTGCCAGCAGCGTAGGGCGGGGGAACACCGGGGAGCTGTTTTTT.

The chain combines TRBV4-1 with TRBJ2-1; 13 bases are a match to TRBD2. The V gene's germline CDR1 is MGHRA and CDR2 YSYEKL. V lost 3 bases, J lost 6 bases, and 2 bases stayed unmatched. This CDR3 contains 15 residues. The CDR3 nucleotides read TGCGCCAGCAGCCAGGGACTAGCGGGGATCAATGAGCAGTTCTTC. It specifies CASSQGLAGINEQFF.

This rearrangement joins TRBV6-2 or TRBV6-3 to TRBJ1-2, with D possibly being TRBD1 (5 bases). The CDR3 length is 14 residues. V lost 2 bases to trimming and J lost 1 base, with 8 bases between them. Germline CDR1 MNHEY, CDR2 SVGEGT. In DNA form, the CDR3 reads TGTGCCAGCAGTTACGACAGTCTTAACTATGGCTACACCTTC. It codes for CASSYDSLNYGYTF.

The chain couples TRBV5-6 to TRBJ2-3, with TRBD2 matching 9 bases. J was trimmed by 0 bases and V by 1 base; bases with no gene match: 9. This CDR3 has 18 residues. Germline V gives CDR1 SGHDT, CDR2 YYEEEE. The CDR3 is CASSLFTASGASTDTQYF. CDR3 coding DNA: TGTGCCAGCAGCTTGTTTACGGCTAGCGGGGCTAGCACAGATACGCAGTATTTT.

V usage is TRBV18 and J usage is TRBJ2-2; 11 nucleotides line up with TRBD1. The V gene end was trimmed by 2 bases and the J gene end by 0 bases; junction bases not matched to a gene: 8. The germline V gene encodes CDR1 KGHSH and CDR2 LQKENI. The CDR3 totals 19 residues. CDR3 bases: TGTGCCAGCTCACCAGACCCGGGACAGGGGGACTCGAACACCGGGGAGCTGTTTTTT. It encodes CASSPDPGQGDSNTGELFF.

J is TRBJ2-5 and V is TRBV9; tentatively, D is TRBD2 (5 bases). Trimming took off 0 bases at V and 2 bases at J, with 8 bases between the two ends. The CDR3 spans 14 residues. Per germline, CDR1 SGDLS and CDR2 YYNGEE. Written as DNA, the CDR3 is TGTGCCAGCAGCGTAGCTAGCTTGCAAGAGACCCAGTACTTC. This translates into CASSVASLQETQYF.

V usage is TRBV2 and J usage is TRBJ1-3; a possible D gene is TRBD1 (5 bases). The germline V gene encodes CDR1 SNHLY and CDR2 FYNNEI. V dropped 7 bases and J dropped 3 bases, with 22 bases sitting between them. This CDR3 is built from 17 residues. The CDR3 is CASKRPPGERGGNTIYF. The CDR3 DNA is TGTGCCAGCAAGCGTCCCCCGGGGGAACGAGGTGGAAACACCATATATTTT.

This sequence joins TRBV6-5 and TRBJ1-2; 9 nucleotides line up with TRBD1. Trimming at V came to 9 bases and at J to 1 base, leaving 6 bases not matched to a gene. In germline, CDR1 is MNHEY, CDR2 SVGAGI. CDR3 size: 14 residues. The CDR3: CASRGQGLNYGYTF. For the CDR3, the DNA is TGTGCCAGTAGGGGACAGGGCCTTAACTATGGCTACACCTTC.

This clone was recorded only once. The chain is built from TRBV4-1 and TRBJ2-1, with 10 bases identical to TRBD2. Trimming at V came to 3 bases and at J to 7 bases, leaving 9 bases not matched to a gene. Germline lookup yields CDR1 MGHRA and CDR2 YSYEKL. The CDR3 is made up of 16 amino acids. The CDR3 region is CASSHSSGRAPNEQFF. The CDR3 DNA follows: TGCGCCAGCAGCCACTCCAGCGGGAGGGCCCCTAATGAGCAGTTCTTC.

The chain uses TRBV27 and TRBJ2-2, with 14 positions matching TRBD2. The CDR3 has 19 residues. Germline V gene lookup returns CDR1 MNHEY and CDR2 SMNVEV (reference sequence). The V and J ends lost 4 bases and 5 bases, in that order; junction bases with no gene match: 12. This CDR3 is CASSSSGTSGRRGTGELFF. The CDR3 nucleotides are TGTGCCAGCAGTTCATCTGGGACTAGCGGGAGAAGAGGAACCGGGGAGCTGTTTTTT.

In this sample, this clone turned up once. This sequence joins TRBV6-5 and TRBJ1-4, with TRBD1 matching over 7 bases. CDR3 length: 14 amino acids. V lost 9 bases to trimming and J lost 8 bases; unmatched junction nucleotides: 12. Germline CDR1 and CDR2: MNHEY and SVGAGI. The CDR3 spells CASGLTGIVEKLFF. As DNA, the CDR3 is TGTGCCAGTGGCCTGACAGGGATCGTAGAAAAACTGTTTTTT.

This clone showed up just a few times. V gene TRBV11-3 combines with J gene TRBJ1-1; the D gene is possibly TRBD1 (6 bases). Germline CDR1 and CDR2: SGHNT and YENEEA. Trimming took 4 bases from V and 10 from J, leaving 22 bases between them. This CDR3 region has 15 residues. The CDR3 sequence is CASSSEQGIMDGAFF. As DNA, the CDR3 is TGTGCCAGCAGCTCAGAACAGGGTATTATGGACGGAGCTTTCTTT.

The CDR3 DNA is TGCAGTCTAATAGCGGCAGATACGCAGTATTTT. It encodes CSLIAADTQYF. The chain joins TRBV20-1 to TRBJ2-3; TRBD2 is a possible D gene (6 bases). Germline V gene data show CDR1 as DFQATT and CDR2 as SNEGSKA (reference sequence). This CDR3 comprises 11 residues. Trimming left V 8 bases short and J 4 bases short, with 10 bases between.

V usage is TRBV24-1 and J usage is TRBJ1-3, with D possibly matching TRBD1 (5 bases). This CDR3 has 14 residues. The germline gives CDR1 KGHDR, CDR2 SFDVKD. V gave up 7 bases and J gave up 0 bases, with 9 bases separating them. The CDR3 region is CATRAQDSGNTIYF. The CDR3 nucleotides read TGTGCCACCAGGGCACAGGACTCTGGAAACACCATATATTTT.

This clone was counted a single time. The chain links TRBV9 to TRBJ1-1, with a possible D match to TRBD1 (5 bases). V lost 3 bases and J lost 6, with 12 bases in between. Germline loops: CDR1 SGDLS, CDR2 YYNGEE. CDR3 length: 13 residues. The CDR3 region is CASSAQLGPEAFF. The DNA for the CDR3 is TGTGCCAGCAGCGCCCAGCTGGGGCCTGAAGCTTTCTTT.

The chain joins TRBV6-5 to TRBJ2-1, with 9 positions matching TRBD2. Germline CDR1 MNHEY, CDR2 SVGAGI. CDR3 length: 16 residues. After removal of 4 bases from V and 6 bases from J, the junction contained 10 bases not matched to a gene. DNA for the CDR3: TGTGCCAGCAGTTCTTTCGCGGGAGGGCCAGCCAATGAGCAGTTCTTC. Amino acid sequence: CASSSFAGGPANEQFF.

The CDR3 DNA follows: TGTGCCAGCAGCCGCCGGACTAGCGGGAGGGCCCAATACAATGAGCAGTTCTTC. This sequence encodes CASSRRTSGRAQYNEQFF. This chain connects TRBV13 to TRBJ2-1; the match to TRBD2 covers 15 bases. With 5 bases clipped from V and 4 bases from J, the junction kept 9 bases outside the gene matches. Looked up from germline, CDR1 is PRHDT and CDR2 is FYEKMQ (reference sequence). This CDR3 comprises 18 residues.

This clone appeared a single time. V and J are TRBV5-6 and TRBJ2-3; D call uncertain. V gave up 4 bases and J gave up 3 bases, with 12 bases separating them. CDR3 length: 14 amino acids. CDR1 and CDR2 (germline): SGHDT, YYEEEE. The CDR3 loop reads CASSARVGTDTQYF. In nucleotides, the CDR3 is TGTGCCAGCAGCGCCCGAGTTGGTACAGATACGCAGTATTTT.

Comment on this clone: The identical CDR3 is also encoded by other nucleotide sequences in the sample. This chain uses TRBV30 with TRBJ2-3; D might be TRBD2 (6 bases). Between the trimmed V and J ends, which lost 0 bases and 4 bases, there was a span of 8 bases. This CDR3 contains 13 residues. Germline CDR1 reads GTSNPN; CDR2 reads SVGIG (reference sequence). CDR3 in amino acids: CAWSVGGADTQYF. In DNA, the CDR3 is TGTGCCTGGAGTGTAGGCGGGGCAGATACGCAGTATTTT. Full variable domain (outside the CDR3, taken from reference TRBV30 and TRBJ2-3): SQTIHQWPATLVQPVGSPLSLECTVEGTSNPNLYWYRQAAGRGLQLLFYSVGIGQISSEVPQNLSASRPQDRQFILSSKKLLLSDSGFYLCAWSVGGADTQYFGPGTRLTVL.

V usage is TRBV5-1 and J usage is TRBJ2-7; maybe TRBD2 (5 bases). CDR3 length: 13 amino acids. Per germline, CDR1 SGHRS and CDR2 YFSETQ. Trimming pared 4 bases from V and 3 bases from J, leaving 11 bases between. The CDR3 spells CASSPDGNYEQYV. CDR3 nucleotide sequence: TGCGCCAGCAGCCCGGACGGGAACTACGAGCAGTACGTC.

This chain uses TRBV6-5 with TRBJ2-2, with a tentative D call TRBD2 (6 bases). Germline CDR1 is MNHEY and CDR2 is SVGAGI. The CDR3 runs 14 residues. Trimming took off 0 bases at V and 6 bases at J, with 8 bases between the two ends. CDR3 sequence (DNA): TGTGCCAGCAGTTACTCGGGACTGGCCGGGGAGCTGTTTTTT. This encodes CASSYSGLAGELFF.

This sequence joins TRBV3-1 (or the pseudogene TRBV3-2) and TRBJ1-1, with 9 bases that match TRBD1. J gave up 3 bases and V 4 bases, and 3 bases lay outside the gene matches. The CDR3 is made up of 14 amino acids. Germline CDR1 and CDR2: LGHDT and YNNKEL (reference sequence). CDR3 coding DNA: TGTGCCAGCAGCCCCGACAGGGGGTACACTGAAGCTTTCTTT. Its translation: CASSPDRGYTEAFF.

This clone was seen a single time. The chain uses TRBV19 and TRBJ2-3, with 11 positions matching TRBD2. The J segment lost 3 bases and the V segment lost 3 bases, leaving 8 bases of the junction unmatched. Germline values: CDR1 LNHDA, CDR2 SQIVND (reference sequence). The CDR3 sequence is 17 residues long. The CDR3 DNA follows: TGTGCCAGTAGTATTAGTAGGGCTAGCGGGAGGACAGATACGCAGTATTTT. This codes for CASSISRASGRTDTQYF.

The rearrangement links TRBV11-3 to TRBJ2-1; D is unclear. Trimming pared 4 bases from V and 5 bases from J, leaving 3 bases between. The germline V gene has CDR1 SGHNT and CDR2 YENEEA. The length of the CDR3 is 11 residues. This CDR3 reads CASSSDNEQFF. The CDR3, as DNA: TGTGCCAGCAGCTCTGACAATGAGCAGTTCTTC.

The genes are TRBV6-2 or TRBV6-3 and TRBJ2-1, with TRBD2 identical over 9 bases. Germline CDR1 is MNHEY and CDR2 is SVGEGT. The V gene end was trimmed by 5 bases and the J gene end by 9 bases; junction bases not matched to a gene: 20. The CDR3 is made up of 18 amino acids. The CDR3 protein is CASSRPILSGSWMAEQFF. As DNA, the CDR3 is TGTGCCAGCAGTCGCCCCATTCTTAGCGGGAGTTGGATGGCTGAGCAGTTCTTC.